The 23 T cell receptor beta chains in this list originate from one sample, sequenced in a study of shared clonotypes between healthy human individuals. The data were produced by immunoSEQ multiplex PCR, yet TCRdb's version contains in-frame clones alone and is incomplete. The sample holds 2,100,000 or so clones, nearly 97% seen once. Input material: naive CD4+ T cells sorted from blood. Documented subset: CD45RA+ positively selected. The source of these receptors is a man younger than 30 in good health.

This clone was detected only once. This chain links TRBV28 with TRBJ2-6; no definite D call. Germline V gene sequence: CDR1 MDHEN, CDR2 SYDVKM. CDR3 size: 15 residues. Trimming stripped 6 bases from V and 1 base from J, with 10 bases between. The CDR3 sequence is CASRGDTSGANVLTF. The CDR3 coding sequence is TGTGCCAGCAGGGGCGACACTTCTGGGGCCAACGTCCTGACTTTC.

The chain carries TRBV6-5 and TRBJ2-7; tentative D call: TRBD2 (5 bases). CDR3 length: 11 residues. Deletions cut 5 bases from V and 7 bases from J, with 9 bases between. Germline values: CDR1 MNHEY, CDR2 SVGAGI. The CDR3, as DNA: TGTGCCAGCAGTCGTACGGGGGAGCAGTACTTC. Its protein product is CASSRTGEQYF.

CDR3 loop: CATTLAGGYEQYF. Written as DNA, the CDR3 is TGTGCCACTACACTAGCGGGAGGCTACGAGCAGTACTTC. J is TRBJ2-7 and V is TRBV15, with 12 bases identical to TRBD2. Germline lookup yields CDR1 LNHNV and CDR2 YYDKDF (reference sequence). V shed 9 bases and J 3 bases; nucleotides not matched to a gene: 3. This CDR3 comprises 13 residues. Based on the CDR3 plus reference TRBV15 and TRBJ2-7, the full variable domain is DAMVIQNPRYQVTQFGKPVTLSCSQTLNHNVMYWYQQKSSQAPKLLFHYYDKDFNNEADTPDNFQSRRPNTSFCFLDIRSPGLGDTAMYLCATTLAGGYEQYFGPGTRLTVT.

The chain has TRBV7-8 and TRBJ2-1; unclear D gene. Trimming cost V 5 bases and J 5 bases, with 13 bases left between them. Germline CDR1 reads SGHVS; CDR2 reads FQNEAQ. This CDR3 has 14 amino acids. This CDR3 reads CASSRTGENNEQFF. CDR3 nucleotides: TGTGCCAGCAGCCGCACGGGTGAGAACAATGAGCAGTTCTTC.

This clone was detected only once. The chain is built from TRBV7-9 and TRBJ2-5; D call uncertain. The V gene's germline CDR1 is SEHNR and CDR2 FQNEAQ (reference sequence). The CDR3 covers 15 residues. Between the trimmed V and J ends, which lost 2 bases and 4 bases, there was a span of 14 bases. CDR3 residues: CASSLMALLGETQYF. The CDR3 DNA reads TGTGCCAGCAGCTTAATGGCCCTACTCGGAGAGACCCAGTACTTC.

J is TRBJ2-2 and V is TRBV2; 9 positions agree with TRBD1. CDR1 and CDR2 from the germline V gene are SNHLY and FYNNEI. This CDR3 is 17 amino acids long. V trimming: 3 bases; J trimming: 1 base; junction bases outside the gene matches: 6. The CDR3 bases are TGTGCCAGCAGTGACCTCGGGACAGGGAAGAACACCGGGGAGCTGTTTTTT. It is translated as CASSDLGTGKNTGELFF.

V usage is TRBV7-9 and J usage is TRBJ1-4, with TRBD1 matching over 9 bases. Germline CDR1 reads SEHNR; CDR2 reads FQNEAQ (reference sequence). The CDR3 runs to 16 residues. V lost 4 bases, J lost 8 bases, and 11 bases stayed unmatched. CDR3 coding DNA: TGTGCCAGCAGCTCCCTGGCCGGGACAGGGAAGGAAAAACTGTTTTTT. Translation: CASSSLAGTGKEKLFF.

The rearrangement uses TRBV11-2 and TRBJ2-5; the match to TRBD2 covers 11 bases. V dropped 5 bases and J dropped 5; count of bases not matched to a gene: 4. Germline-derived CDR1 and CDR2 are SGHAT and FQNNGV. The CDR3 has 14 amino acids. The CDR3 sequence is CASSVSGRAETQYF. CDR3 bases: TGTGCCAGCAGCGTTAGCGGGAGGGCCGAGACCCAGTACTTC.

The gene calls are TRBV4-3 and TRBJ2-7; TRBD1 or TRBD2 may be the D gene (6 bases each). The CDR3 is 15 residues long. Trimming removed 1 base from V and 3 bases from J, with 13 bases in between. Germline V CDR1 and CDR2: LGHNA, YSLEER. CDR3 loop: CASSQGGAGDYEQYF. The CDR3 DNA follows: TGCGCCAGCAGCCAAGGGGGGGCAGGGGACTACGAGCAGTACTTC.

V gene TRBV9 combines with J gene TRBJ2-7; 10 nucleotides align to TRBD2. Unmatched junction bases numbered 8, after V lost 2 bases and J lost 3 bases. Germline assignment: CDR1 SGDLS and CDR2 YYNGEE. The CDR3 sequence is 16 residues long. The CDR3 sequence: CASSVGASGSVYEQYF. The CDR3 region has the DNA TGTGCCAGCAGCGTGGGGGCTAGCGGGAGTGTCTACGAGCAGTACTTC.

This chain's CDR3 is CASSIEGLMNTEAFF. The CDR3 coding sequence is TGTGCCAGTAGTATAGAGGGCCTCATGAACACTGAAGCTTTCTTT. The chain recombines TRBV19 with TRBJ1-1, with D unresolved. This CDR3 is 15 amino acids long. The germline gives CDR1 LNHDA, CDR2 SQIVND (reference sequence). The V end lost 0 bases, the J end lost 0 bases, and 8 bases lay between the germline ends.

This sequence joins TRBV10-3 and TRBJ1-2; D unresolved. From germline, CDR1 is ENHRY and CDR2 SYGVKD. This CDR3 comprises 15 residues. Trimming removed 3 bases at V and 0 bases at J, with 11 bases between. The CDR3 region is CAISEGGFSNYGYTF. DNA for the CDR3: TGTGCCATCAGTGAAGGAGGGTTCTCTAACTATGGCTACACCTTC.

The V and J genes are TRBV6-5 and TRBJ2-2, with D possibly TRBD2 on 7 matching bases. The CDR3 sequence is 14 residues long. V was pared by 7 bases and J by 4 bases, with 13 bases between. CDR1 and CDR2 from the germline V gene are MNHEY and SVGAGI. In DNA form, the CDR3 reads TGTGCCAGCACTAGGGGGGGGCTCACCGGGGAGCTGTTTTTT. Translated: CASTRGGLTGELFF.

The chain combines TRBV7-2 with TRBJ1-2; TRBD1 is a possible D gene (6 bases). This CDR3 spans 18 amino acids. The V gene's germline CDR1 is SGHTA and CDR2 FQGNSA. V was pared by 0 bases and J by 3 bases, with 20 bases between. CDR3 DNA: TGTGCCAGCAGCTTAGCGCTCTGGCCCCCCGCAGGGGACTATGGCTACACCTTC. Protein sequence: CASSLALWPPAGDYGYTF.

The rearrangement links TRBV10-3 to TRBJ2-7; D gene uncertain. The CDR3 contains 14 residues. In germline, CDR1 is ENHRY, CDR2 SYGVKD. Trimming removed 3 bases from V and 10 bases from J, with 19 bases in between. CDR3 nucleotides: TGTGCCATCAGTGACCAGACAACACACCGAAACCAGTACTTC. Its translation is CAISDQTTHRNQYF.

The rearrangement uses TRBV2 and TRBJ2-5; D is unclear. The V gene lost 6 bases and the J gene lost 5 bases, with 13 bases spanning the gap. The CDR3 length is 13 residues. Germline CDR1 is SNHLY and CDR2 is FYNNEI. The CDR3 reads CASRNLGWETQYF. The CDR3, as DNA: TGTGCCAGCAGAAATCTGGGATGGGAGACCCAGTACTTC.

This chain links TRBV28 with TRBJ2-2; no definite D call. Looked up from germline, CDR1 is MDHEN and CDR2 is SYDVKM. V was pared by 6 bases and J by 7 bases, with 9 bases between. This CDR3 contains 12 residues. The CDR3 nucleotides are TGTGCCAGCAGCCGAGTAGGCGGGGAGCTGTTTTTT. As protein: CASSRVGGELFF.

Notes on this clone: Other DNA sequences from this sample encode an identical CDR3 as well. This chain links TRBV5-1 with TRBJ2-3, with TRBD2 identical over 7 bases. This CDR3 contains 14 residues. Germline CDR1 SGHRS, CDR2 YFSETQ. The junction had 3 bases not matched to a gene; V was cut back by 4 bases and J by 1 base. CDR3 residues: CASSRSGGTDTQYF. The CDR3 DNA follows: TGCGCCAGCAGCCGGAGCGGGGGCACAGATACGCAGTATTTT.

The genes are TRBV5-4 and TRBJ2-3, with 9 bases identical to TRBD2. V gave up 1 base and J gave up 4 bases; unmatched junction bases: 10. This CDR3 has 17 residues. Germline V gives CDR1 SGHNT, CDR2 YYREEE (reference sequence). Here the CDR3 reads CASSLTFVAGAADTQYF. The CDR3 coding sequence is TGTGCCAGCAGCTTGACTTTCGTAGCGGGAGCAGCAGATACGCAGTATTTT.

The rearrangement links TRBV4-1 to TRBJ2-4; tentatively, D is TRBD1 (5 bases). Germline V gene sequence: CDR1 MGHRA, CDR2 YSYEKL. This CDR3 comprises 15 residues. Trimming cost V 0 bases and J 6 bases, with 12 bases left between them. CDR3 residues: CASSQDPRERNIQYF. CDR3 DNA sequence: TGCGCCAGCAGCCAAGATCCCAGGGAAAGAAACATTCAGTACTTC.

This chain connects TRBV25-1 to TRBJ2-7; D ambiguous. The CDR3 is made up of 16 amino acids. Trimming shortened V by 6 bases and J by 6 bases, and 24 bases separated the two germline ends. Germline-derived CDR1 and CDR2 are MGHDK and SYGVNS. CDR3 in DNA: TGTGCCAGCAGACCCACAATAGTCAGAGGCCAGAGCGAGCAGTACTTC. Translating gives CASRPTIVRGQSEQYF.

As to this clone: Within the sample, other DNA sequences also encode this same CDR3. J is TRBJ2-7 and V is TRBV5-1; TRBD1 matches 7 bases. This CDR3 contains 13 residues. Germline CDR1 is SGHRS and CDR2 is YFSETQ. The J segment lost 5 bases and the V segment lost 2 bases, leaving 4 bases of the junction unmatched. The CDR3: CASSLRGQDEQYF. CDR3 in DNA: TGCGCCAGCAGCTTAAGGGGGCAGGACGAGCAGTACTTC.

The gene calls are TRBV25-1 and TRBJ2-2; the D is unclear. This CDR3 has 13 amino acids. The ends were cut back, 3 bases at V and 2 bases at J, with 4 bases in the middle. Germline lookup yields CDR1 MGHDK and CDR2 SYGVNS. CDR3 region: CASSDYNTGELFF. For the CDR3, the DNA is TGTGCCAGCAGTGATTATAACACCGGGGAGCTGTTTTTT.